One sample yielded the 9 T cell receptor beta chains listed below, sequenced in a study of T cell clones after liver transplantation. The repertoire was sequenced with immunoSEQ multiplex PCR; TCRdb's copy has only in-frame clones and lacks some. The table lists some 80,000 clones, under 90% of them singletons. The sequences come from CD4+ T cells from blood, collected less than 50 months after liver transplant. The source of these receptors is a human patient who received a liver transplant. Some T cells may originate from the graft donor.

The rearrangement joins TRBV11-2 to TRBJ1-1; D is unclear. CDR3 length: 14 residues. Trimming took 3 bases from V and 0 from J, leaving 8 bases between them. Germline lookup yields CDR1 SGHAT and CDR2 FQNNGV. CDR3: CASSFSTLNTEAFF. In DNA, the CDR3 is TGTGCCAGCAGCTTTAGCACCTTGAACACTGAAGCTTTCTTT.

The chain uses TRBV19 and TRBJ2-3, with D tentatively TRBD1 (5 bases). Germline values: CDR1 LNHDA, CDR2 SQIVND (reference sequence). The CDR3 totals 12 residues. Between the trimmed V and J ends, which lost 10 bases and 3 bases, there was a span of 11 bases. The chain's CDR3 is CATGRFTDTQYF. CDR3 DNA sequence: TGTGCCACAGGGCGGTTTACAGATACGCAGTATTTT.

The rearrangement links TRBV14 to TRBJ2-1, with D unresolved. The CDR3 loop spans 16 amino acids. Germline CDR1 is SGHDN and CDR2 is FVKESK. V lost 4 bases and J lost 0, with 13 bases in between. The CDR3 here is CASSPTLSSSYNEQFF. As DNA, the CDR3 is TGTGCCAGCAGCCCCACGCTTTCGAGCTCCTACAATGAGCAGTTCTTC.

This chain joins TRBV6-4 and TRBJ2-2, with D perhaps TRBD1 (6 bases). V dropped 6 bases and J dropped 3 bases, with 11 bases sitting between them. The germline CDR1 and CDR2 sequences are MRHNA and SNTAGT. This CDR3 has 14 amino acids. As DNA, the CDR3 is TGTGCCAGCAGCCCGGACAGATACACCGGGGAGCTGTTTTTT. This sequence encodes CASSPDRYTGELFF.

This clone was detected once. This chain joins TRBV6-6 and TRBJ2-7; 11 bases agree with TRBD2. CDR1 and CDR2 (germline): MNHNY, SVGAGI (reference sequence). After removal of 6 bases from V and 3 bases from J, the junction contained 7 bases not matched to a gene. The CDR3 is 15 residues long. CDR3 residues: CASSAPGLAGYEQYF. DNA of the CDR3: TGTGCCAGCAGCGCCCCCGGACTAGCGGGCTACGAGCAGTACTTC.

This chain connects TRBV7-2 to TRBJ2-7, with 11 bases lining up with TRBD2. The CDR3 has 14 residues. Germline V CDR1 and CDR2: SGHTA, FQGNSA. V was clipped by 4 bases and J by 4 bases; unmatched bases: 3. CDR3 residues: CASSSLAGAYEQYF. The CDR3 DNA follows: TGTGCCAGCAGCTCACTAGCGGGAGCATACGAGCAGTACTTC. Looking up the rest from reference TRBV7-2 and TRBJ2-7 gives the full variable domain: GAGVSQSPSNKVTEKGKDVELRCDPISGHTALYWYRQSLGQGLEFLIYFQGNSAPDKSGLPSDRFSAERTGGSVSTLTIQRTQQEDSAVYLCASSSLAGAYEQYFGPGTRLTVT.

The V call is TRBV2, the J call TRBJ1-4; 7 bases align to TRBD1. This CDR3 is built from 15 residues. Germline V gene data show CDR1 as SNHLY and CDR2 as FYNNEI. J was trimmed by 5 bases and V by 3 bases; bases with no gene match: 6. Here the CDR3 DNA reads TGTGCCAGCAGTGATTGGGCAGGGGGAAATGAAAAACTGTTTTTT. Translated, it gives CASSDWAGGNEKLFF.

V is TRBV19 and J is TRBJ1-2, with a weak D call TRBD1 (5 bases). Germline V gene lookup returns CDR1 LNHDA and CDR2 SQIVND (reference sequence). Trimming removed 8 bases at V and 7 bases at J, with 29 bases between. The length of the CDR3 is 17 residues. The CDR3, as DNA: TGTGCCAGTTCCTCCGAGAATTCGGGCAGGGCAGTTCCTGGCTACACCTTC. Translation: CASSSENSGRAVPGYTF.

A word on this clone: A much larger clone lies a single base off, so this may be a read error. The rearrangement links TRBV4-2 to TRBJ2-7; D possibly uses TRBD1 or TRBD2 (5 bases each). There are 14 residues in the CDR3. Looked up from germline, CDR1 is LGHNA and CDR2 is YNFKEQ. V lost 4 bases to trimming and J lost 2 bases, with 12 bases between them. CDR3 loop: CASSPGTDPYEQYF. The DNA for the CDR3 is TGTGCCAGCAGCCCCGGGACGGATCCCTACGAGCAGTACTTC.